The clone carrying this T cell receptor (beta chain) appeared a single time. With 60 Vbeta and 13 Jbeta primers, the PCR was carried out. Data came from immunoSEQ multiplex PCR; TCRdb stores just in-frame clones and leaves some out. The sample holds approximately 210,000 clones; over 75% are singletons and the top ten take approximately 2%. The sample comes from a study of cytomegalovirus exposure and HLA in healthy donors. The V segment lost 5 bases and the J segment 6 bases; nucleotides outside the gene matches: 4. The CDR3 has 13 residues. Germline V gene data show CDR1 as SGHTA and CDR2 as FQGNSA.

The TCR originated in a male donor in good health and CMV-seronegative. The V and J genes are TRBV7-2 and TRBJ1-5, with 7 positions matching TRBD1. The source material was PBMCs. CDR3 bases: TGTGCCAGCAGCCCGACAGGGAGTCAGCCCCAGCATTTT. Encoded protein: CASSPTGSQPQHF.